These 6 T cell receptor beta chains originate from one sample sequenced in a study of T-cell reconstitution after alpha-beta-depleted transplantation in children. This sample's TCRbeta library carried unique molecular identifier barcodes. In TCRdb, the PCR reads were re-called with MiXCR into one record per CDR3 protein. The table shows around 250,000 distinct CDR3 sequences, with more than 9% occurring only once. The sequencing here drew on PBMCs from the stem cell graft donor, taken from the stem cell graft. The receptor set was obtained from a human donor who donated a stem cell graft to a child with SCID.

The rearrangement uses TRBV7-6 and TRBJ2-5, with TRBD2 as a possible D gene (5 bases). The V gene lost 2 bases and the J gene lost 1 base, with 11 bases spanning the gap. This CDR3 is built from 15 residues. Per the germline V gene, CDR1 is SGHVS and CDR2 is FNYEAQ. CDR3 DNA: TGTGCCAGCAGCTTATGGCCAAGCGGCCAAGAGACCCAGTACTTC. Its protein product is CASSLWPSGQETQYF.

The chain combines TRBV6-1 with TRBJ1-5; D might be TRBD1 (6 bases). Germline loops: CDR1 MNHNS, CDR2 SASEGT. The CDR3 has 16 residues. V was trimmed by 5 bases and J by 10 bases, leaving 24 bases between them. CDR3 loop: CASSRVGPTRGTPQHF. CDR3 in DNA: TGTGCCAGCAGTCGCGTCGGACCGACGCGTGGGACACCCCAGCATTTT.

Many counts were recorded for this clonotype. V usage is TRBV19 and J usage is TRBJ2-3; perhaps D is TRBD1 or TRBD2 (5 bases each). Germline values: CDR1 LNHDA, CDR2 SQIVND (reference sequence). The CDR3 runs 15 residues. Trimming stripped 3 bases from V and 1 base from J, with 11 bases between. The CDR3 loop is CASSISGAGTDTQYF. The CDR3 nucleotides read TGTGCCAGTAGTATCTCCGGGGCGGGCACAGATACGCAGTATTTT.

This clonotype was counted a few times. This sequence joins TRBV29-1 and TRBJ2-3, with D tentatively TRBD2 (6 bases). V gave up 7 bases and J gave up 1 base, with 15 bases separating them. Germline V CDR1 and CDR2: SQVTM, ANQGSEA. This CDR3 is built from 14 residues. The CDR3 DNA sequence: TGCAGCGCCCAGGAGGGACCCCGCACAGATACGCAGTATTTT. This encodes CSAQEGPRTDTQYF.

The rearrangement joins TRBV7-9 to TRBJ2-5; 10 positions agree with TRBD1. Germline CDR1 reads SEHNR; CDR2 reads FQNEAQ (reference sequence). V was pared by 4 bases and J by 1 base, with 6 bases of the junction left unmatched. The CDR3 extends over 16 amino acids. CDR3 sequence reads: CASSSGDRGLQETQYF. CDR3 nucleotide sequence: TGTGCCAGCAGCTCAGGGGACAGGGGACTCCAAGAGACCCAGTACTTC. The complete variable domain, with remaining parts taken from reference TRBV7-9 and TRBJ2-5, reads DTGVSQNPRHKITKRGQNVTFRCDPISEHNRLYWYRQTLGQGPEFLTYFQNEAQLEKSRLLSDRFSAERPKGSFSTLEIQRTEQGDSAMYLCASSSGDRGLQETQYFGPGTRLLVL.

This clonotype came up many times. This chain links TRBV12-3 or TRBV12-4 with TRBJ1-5; no clear D. The CDR3 runs 12 residues. The V end lost 8 bases, the J end lost 3 bases, and 8 bases lay between the germline ends. CDR3 sequence reads: CASRTLNQPQHF. The CDR3 DNA reads as TGTGCCAGCCGCACTCTCAATCAGCCCCAGCATTTT.